One and the same sample provided the 17 T cell receptor beta chains below, sequenced in a study of identical twins' blood T cells. TCRdb used MiXCR to reprocess the 5' RACE reads, holding one entry per CDR3 protein. The sample consists of a few hundred thousand distinct CDR3 sequences, roughly 30% of them appearing once. Sequencing was performed on PBMCs. These receptors came from a woman aged 18 to 55 in good health.

This clonotype was observed many times. V usage is TRBV5-1 and J usage is TRBJ1-1; 10 bases agree with TRBD1. J was trimmed by 8 bases and V by 3 bases; bases with no gene match: 4. Germline values: CDR1 SGHRS, CDR2 YFSETQ. The CDR3 consists of 13 residues. As DNA, the CDR3 is TGCGCCAGCAGCTCGGACAGGGGGGAAGAAGCTTTCTTT. This sequence encodes CASSSDRGEEAFF.

This clonotype occurred a few times. The chain links TRBV10-3 to TRBJ2-1, with D uncertain. The CDR3 extends over 12 amino acids. The V end was cut by 3 bases, the J end by 5 bases, with 5 bases between. Germline V gene lookup returns CDR1 ENHRY and CDR2 SYGVKD. CDR3 DNA: TGTGCCATCAGTGATTGGGACAATGAGCAGTTCTTC. Translated: CAISDWDNEQFF.

The rearrangement links TRBV11-2 to TRBJ2-7; TRBD1 or TRBD2 may be the D gene (5 bases each). Germline CDR1 and CDR2: SGHAT and FQNNGV. The CDR3 has 15 amino acids. V lost 0 bases to trimming and J lost 4 bases, with 13 bases between them. The CDR3 nucleotides read TGTGCCAGCAGCTTAGATATGTGGGACCATTACGAGCAGTACTTC. Translating it yields CASSLDMWDHYEQYF.

This clonotype was observed a few times. V is TRBV7-2 and J is TRBJ2-1, with a possible D match to TRBD2 (6 bases). The CDR3 contains 15 residues. Deletions cut 4 bases from V and 7 bases from J, with 17 bases between. Looked up from germline, CDR1 is SGHTA and CDR2 is FQGNSA. The chain's CDR3 is CASSSTSARGNEQFF. The CDR3 DNA reads TGTGCCAGCAGCTCGACTAGTGCGCGGGGAAATGAGCAGTTCTTC. Together with reference TRBV7-2 and TRBJ2-1, the CDR3 gives the full variable domain: GAGVSQSPSNKVTEKGKDVELRCDPISGHTALYWYRQSLGQGLEFLIYFQGNSAPDKSGLPSDRFSAERTGGSVSTLTIQRTQQEDSAVYLCASSSTSARGNEQFFGPGTRLTVL.

The chain joins TRBV5-1 to TRBJ1-1, with D possibly being TRBD1 (6 bases). The CDR3 is 16 residues long. Germline V lookup: CDR1 SGHRS, CDR2 YFSETQ. With 1 base removed from V and 2 bases from J, the gap between germline ends came to 15 bases. The CDR3 sequence is CASSLYGQPVNTEAFF. CDR3 nucleotide sequence: TGCGCCAGCAGCTTGTACGGACAGCCAGTAAACACTGAAGCTTTCTTT.

Only a few counts were recorded for this clonotype. This sequence joins TRBV7-6 and TRBJ1-1, with D perhaps TRBD1 (5 bases). Trimming pared 1 base from V and 8 bases from J, leaving 11 bases between. Germline CDR1 reads SGHVS; CDR2 reads FNYEAQ. This CDR3 has 13 residues. The CDR3 coding sequence is TGTGCCAGCAGCTTAGATGGGGGTCGCGAAGCTTTCTTT. Protein sequence: CASSLDGGREAFF.

This clonotype has ten or more counts. This chain joins TRBV6-5 and TRBJ2-2, with TRBD1 identical over 9 bases. Looked up from germline, CDR1 is MNHEY and CDR2 is SVGAGI. CDR3 size: 15 residues. V shed 4 bases, J shed 4 bases, and the junction held 4 bases outside the gene matches. CDR3: CASSFDRGGTGELFF. The CDR3 nucleotides read TGTGCCAGCAGTTTCGACAGGGGGGGCACCGGGGAGCTGTTTTTT.

The gene calls are TRBV18 and TRBJ1-1; D unresolved. Germline assignment: CDR1 KGHSH and CDR2 LQKENI. V gave up 0 bases and J gave up 0 bases, with 11 bases separating them. This CDR3 comprises 16 residues. DNA for the CDR3: TGTGCCAGCTCACCACCGACCCGGGGAATGAACACTGAAGCTTTCTTT. It translates to CASSPPTRGMNTEAFF.

V gene TRBV13 combines with J gene TRBJ2-1, with D maybe TRBD1 (5 bases). Per the germline V gene, CDR1 is PRHDT and CDR2 is FYEKMQ (reference sequence). The CDR3 is 13 residues long. V shed 4 bases and J shed 6 bases, with 10 bases lying between them. Written as DNA, the CDR3 is TGTGCCAGCAGCTCCGACAGTACCAATGAGCAGTTCTTC. It codes for CASSSDSTNEQFF. The full variable domain, in which reference TRBV13 and TRBJ2-1 provide the parts outside the CDR3, is AAGVIQSPRHLIKEKRETATLKCYPIPRHDTVYWYQQGPGQDPQFLISFYEKMQSDKGSIPDRFSAQQFSDYHSELNMSSLELGDSALYFCASSSDSTNEQFFGPGTRLTVL.

The gene calls are TRBV19 and TRBJ1-1; D gene ambiguous. Trimming removed 2 bases from V and 0 bases from J, with 7 bases in between. In germline, CDR1 is LNHDA, CDR2 SQIVND (reference sequence). This CDR3 has 14 residues. The CDR3 spells CASSIQVLNTEAFF. The CDR3 DNA sequence: TGTGCCAGTAGTATACAGGTCCTGAACACTGAAGCTTTCTTT.

The chain has TRBV27 and TRBJ2-1; a possible D gene is TRBD1 (6 bases). CDR3 length: 15 residues. Germline CDR1 and CDR2: MNHEY and SMNVEV (reference sequence). Trimming took 6 bases from V and 2 from J, leaving 14 bases between them. This CDR3 is CASRPNDRPYNEQFF. The CDR3 DNA is TGTGCCAGCAGACCCAATGACAGGCCCTACAATGAGCAGTTCTTC.

V and J are TRBV7-2 and TRBJ1-3, with D maybe TRBD1 (6 bases). Germline values: CDR1 SGHTA, CDR2 FQGNSA. Trimming stripped 7 bases from V and 4 bases from J, with 17 bases between. CDR3 length equals 15 residues. The chain's CDR3 is CASTLTGNSGNTIYF. In nucleotides, the CDR3 is TGTGCCAGCACTCTAACAGGGAATTCGGGAAACACCATATATTTT.

The gene calls are TRBV6-4 and TRBJ2-1; D gene uncertain. Per germline, CDR1 MRHNA and CDR2 SNTAGT. The V end was cut by 3 bases, the J end by 3 bases, with 6 bases between. The length of the CDR3 is 13 residues. CDR3 loop: CASSEGSYNEQFF. Written as DNA, the CDR3 is TGTGCCAGCAGTGAGGGTAGCTACAATGAGCAGTTCTTC.

This clonotype was counted a few times. J is TRBJ2-7 and V is TRBV5-1, with D hard to call. V was shortened by 0 bases and J by 0 bases, with 4 bases between the two germline ends. This CDR3 spans 13 amino acids. Germline-derived CDR1 and CDR2 are SGHRS and YFSETQ. For the CDR3, the DNA is TGCGCCAGCAGCTTGGACCCCTCCTACGAGCAGTACTTC. Amino acid sequence: CASSLDPSYEQYF.

The chain recombines TRBV7-9 with TRBJ1-2; D gene uncertain. The CDR3 runs to 12 residues. V shed 5 bases and J shed 2 bases, with 6 bases lying between them. Germline loops: CDR1 SEHNR, CDR2 FQNEAQ (reference sequence). CDR3: CASSITNYGYTF. CDR3 nucleotide sequence: TGTGCCAGCAGCATCACGAACTATGGCTACACCTTC.

This chain uses TRBV4-3 with TRBJ2-1; D not resolved. The V end lost 0 bases, the J end lost 5 bases, and 5 bases lay between the germline ends. Germline-derived CDR1 and CDR2 are LGHNA and YSLEER. The CDR3 spans 13 residues. The chain's CDR3 is CASSQDGDNEQFF. As DNA, the CDR3 is TGCGCCAGCAGCCAAGATGGGGACAATGAGCAGTTCTTC.

This clonotype was seen more than once but under ten times. V is TRBV12-3 or TRBV12-4 and J is TRBJ2-2, with D uncertain. This CDR3 spans 16 amino acids. Trimming took 6 bases from V and 4 from J, leaving 18 bases between them. In nucleotides, the CDR3 is TGTGCCAGCAGGCCCCGGAGCCAGAGGAGCACCGGGGAGCTGTTTTTT. Protein: CASRPRSQRSTGELFF.